Presented here are 16 T cell receptor beta chains from one specimen sequenced in a study of cytomegalovirus exposure and HLA in healthy donors. Primers for the PCR totalled 60 Vbeta and 13 Jbeta. The assay was immunoSEQ multiplex PCR, and TCRdb's table has in-frame clones only and misses some. This sample has approximately 140,000 clones, with more than 60% found just once. The specimen sequenced was PBMCs. The receptors originated from a middle-aged man in good health and CMV-seropositive.

This chain links TRBV18 with TRBJ2-7; 9 positions agree with TRBD1. The ends lost 6 bases at V and 2 bases at J; junction bases unmatched: 8. The CDR3 runs to 15 residues. Germline V lookup: CDR1 KGHSH, CDR2 LQKENI. CDR3 in DNA: TGTGCCAGCTCCCTGCACCGGGACAGGGCCTACGAGCAGTACTTC. The encoded protein is CASSLHRDRAYEQYF. Combining the CDR3 with reference TRBV18 and TRBJ2-7 gives the whole variable domain NAGVMQNPRHLVRRRGQEARLRCSPMKGHSHVYWYRQLPEEGLKFMVYLQKENIIDESGMPKERFSAEFPKEGPSILRIQQVVRGDSAAYFCASSLHRDRAYEQYFGPGTRLTVT.

The CDR3 nucleotides read TGTGCCACCAGCAGAGCAACAGGGGTCGGGCAGTTCTTC. This encodes CATSRATGVGQFF. The V call is TRBV15, the J call TRBJ2-1; TRBD1 matches at 7 bases. V shed 1 base and J 12 bases; nucleotides not matched to a gene: 6. CDR1 LNHNV and CDR2 YYDKDF come from the germline V gene (reference sequence). The CDR3 consists of 13 residues.

This clone showed up just once. The rearrangement links TRBV7-9 to TRBJ1-5, with a weak D call TRBD1 (5 bases). Per the germline V gene, CDR1 is SEHNR and CDR2 is FQNEAQ (reference sequence). The CDR3 spans 14 residues. The V end lost 3 bases, the J end lost 3 bases, and 9 bases lay between the germline ends. CDR3 loop: CASSFGGANQPQHF. Written as DNA, the CDR3 is TGTGCCAGCAGCTTCGGGGGTGCCAATCAGCCCCAGCATTTT.

V and J are TRBV7-3 and TRBJ2-5, with 8 positions matching TRBD1. Germline trimming cut 5 bases from V and 2 bases from J; bases unmatched to any gene: 19. CDR3 size: 19 residues. The germline gives CDR1 SGHTA, CDR2 FQGTGA. The CDR3, as DNA: TGTGCCAGCAGCCCACGAAAGACTACAGACAGGGGACAACAAGAGACCCAGTACTTC. Its protein is CASSPRKTTDRGQQETQYF.

The V call is TRBV4-3, the J call TRBJ1-4; D is undetermined. The germline CDR1 and CDR2 sequences are LGHNA and YSLEER. Trimming removed 1 base from V and 7 bases from J, with 13 bases in between. The CDR3 is made up of 15 amino acids. The CDR3 is CASSQVPGVGEKLFF. DNA of the CDR3: TGCGCCAGCAGCCAAGTCCCCGGGGTAGGTGAAAAACTGTTTTTT.

The chain joins TRBV5-1 to TRBJ2-1, with 9 bases identical to TRBD2. The CDR3 is 18 residues long. V lost 2 bases to trimming and J lost 1 base; unmatched junction nucleotides: 10. Per the germline V gene, CDR1 is SGHRS and CDR2 is YFSETQ. The CDR3: CASSFTAGGPSSYNEQFF. The CDR3 DNA follows: TGCGCCAGCAGCTTTACGGCGGGAGGGCCTAGTTCCTACAATGAGCAGTTCTTC.

V usage is TRBV2 and J usage is TRBJ1-6; D is undetermined. Germline V gene sequence: CDR1 SNHLY, CDR2 FYNNEI. The CDR3 loop spans 15 amino acids. V lost 5 bases and J 9 bases, leaving 17 bases between the germline ends. The CDR3 DNA follows: TGTGCCAGCAGTAAGGAGGTCCCACGAGGTTCACCCCTCCACTTT. It is translated as CASSKEVPRGSPLHF.

DNA of the CDR3: TGTGCCAGCAGCAAAGAGGGAGAATCAAGCTCCTACAATGAGCAGTTCTTC. Residues: CASSKEGESSSYNEQFF. The chain employs TRBV21-1 and TRBJ2-1; the D call of TRBD2 is as the table states it, not checked on the DNA. TRBV21-1 has pseudogene status. CDR3 size: 17 residues.

The chain employs TRBV27 and TRBJ1-5; tentative D call: TRBD1 (6 bases). Germline V gene sequence: CDR1 MNHEY, CDR2 SMNVEV (reference sequence). The CDR3 is made up of 12 amino acids. Between the trimmed V and J ends, which lost 8 bases and 3 bases, there was a span of 8 bases. CDR3 coding DNA: TGTGCCAGCGGACAGACCAATCAGCCCCAGCATTTT. Protein sequence: CASGQTNQPQHF.

In its sample, this clone was seen once. The genes are TRBV19 and TRBJ1-2; D possibly corresponds to TRBD1 (6 bases). Germline assignment: CDR1 LNHDA and CDR2 SQIVND (reference sequence). The CDR3 sequence is 13 residues long. Trimming took 8 bases from V and 2 from J, leaving 12 bases between them. The CDR3 nucleotides read TGTGCCAGTTCTTGGGGGGGCAACTATGGCTACACCTTC. As protein: CASSWGGNYGYTF.

In its sample, this clone was seen a few times. The V call is TRBV5-4, the J call TRBJ2-7, with TRBD1 as a possible D gene (6 bases). The CDR3 is 14 amino acids. CDR1 SGHNT and CDR2 YYREEE come from the germline V gene (reference sequence). V was cut by 4 bases and J by 4 bases, with 15 bases left in between. CDR3 region: CASSLQGQPYEQYF. The CDR3, as DNA: TGTGCCAGCAGCCTACAGGGACAACCTTACGAGCAGTACTTC. The variable domain in full, completed from reference TRBV5-4 and TRBJ2-7, reads ETGVTQSPTHLIKTRGQQVTLRCSSQSGHNTVSWYQQALGQGPQFIFQYYREEENGRGNFPPRFSGLQFPNYSSELNVNALELDDSALYLCASSLQGQPYEQYFGPGTRLTVT.

The gene calls are TRBV2 and TRBJ2-3, with D possibly TRBD2 on 6 matching bases. Trimming removed 6 bases from V and 2 bases from J, with 12 bases in between. Germline values: CDR1 SNHLY, CDR2 FYNNEI. This CDR3 contains 14 residues. CDR3 region: CASRPGTDTDTQYF. Here the CDR3 DNA reads TGTGCCAGCAGACCCGGGACTGACACAGATACGCAGTATTTT.

V and J are TRBV5-4 and TRBJ2-7, with 9 bases matching TRBD1. CDR3 length: 13 residues. The ends lost 10 bases at V and 1 base at J; junction bases unmatched: 6. The germline gives CDR1 SGHNT, CDR2 YYREEE (reference sequence). CDR3 bases: TGTGCCGTTCCCGGGACAGGGTCCTACGAGCAGTACTTC. Translated, it gives CAVPGTGSYEQYF.

The rearrangement uses TRBV6-5 and TRBJ1-1, with 8 bases that match TRBD1. In germline, CDR1 is MNHEY, CDR2 SVGAGI. This CDR3 has 15 residues. V was clipped by 8 bases and J by 2 bases; unmatched bases: 10. CDR3 sequence (DNA): TGTGCCAGCCGAATCGGGACAGGTAGAAACACTGAAGCTTTCTTT. Protein: CASRIGTGRNTEAFF.

The chain is built from TRBV28 and TRBJ1-1; D might be TRBD1 (6 bases). This CDR3 spans 14 amino acids. V lost 7 bases and J lost 1, with 13 bases in between. Per the germline V gene, CDR1 is MDHEN and CDR2 is SYDVKM. In nucleotides, the CDR3 is TGTGCCAGCAAATGGGGGACATGGAACACTGAAGCTTTCTTT. Protein product: CASKWGTWNTEAFF.

This clone occurred a few times. The V call is TRBV19, the J call TRBJ2-1; 10 nucleotides align to TRBD1. This CDR3 has 16 residues. Germline CDR1 and CDR2: LNHDA and SQIVND (reference sequence). V trimming: 3 bases; J trimming: 8 bases; junction bases outside the gene matches: 10. The CDR3 region has the DNA TGTGCCAGTAGTATCCCCTACCTGACAGGGGGCGATGAGCAGTTCTTC. Protein sequence: CASSIPYLTGGDEQFF.